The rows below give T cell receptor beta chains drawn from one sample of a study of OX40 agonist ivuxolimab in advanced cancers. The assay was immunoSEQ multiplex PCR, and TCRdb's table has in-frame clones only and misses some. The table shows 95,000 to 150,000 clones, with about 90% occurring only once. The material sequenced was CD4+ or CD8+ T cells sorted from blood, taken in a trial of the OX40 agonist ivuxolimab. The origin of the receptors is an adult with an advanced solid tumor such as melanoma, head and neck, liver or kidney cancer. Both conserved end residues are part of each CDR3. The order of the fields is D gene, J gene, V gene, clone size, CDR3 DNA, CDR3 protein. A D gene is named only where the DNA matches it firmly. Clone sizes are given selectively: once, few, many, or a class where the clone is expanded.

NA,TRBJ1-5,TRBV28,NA,TGTGCCAGCAGTTCCAGTAGTCAGCCCCAGCATTTT,CASSSSSQPQHF
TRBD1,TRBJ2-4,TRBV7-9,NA,TGTGCCAGCAGCCTGGGACAGGGTGTCTCCAAAAACATTCAGTACTTC,CASSLGQGVSKNIQYF
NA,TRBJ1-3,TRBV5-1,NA,TGCGCCAGCAGCTTGGGGGGGAGCTCTAGAAACACCATATATTTT,CASSLGGSSRNTIYF
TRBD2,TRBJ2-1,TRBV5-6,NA,TGTGCCAGCAGTCCCCCAACTAGCGGGAGACCAAATGAGCAGTTCTTC,CASSPPTSGRPNEQFF
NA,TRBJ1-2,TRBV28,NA,TGTGCCAGCAGTTTGTGGGCAGGGAGGGGCTATGGCTACACCTTC,CASSLWAGRGYGYTF
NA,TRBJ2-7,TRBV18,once,TGTGCCAGCTCGCAGGGGAGGGGGTACGAGCAGTACTTC,CASSQGRGYEQYF
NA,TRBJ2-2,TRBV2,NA,TGTGCCACTCGCGGGGTCGGGGAGCTGTTTTTT,CATRGVGELFF
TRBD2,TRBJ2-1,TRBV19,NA,TGTGCCAGTAGTATTATCACTAGCGGGAGGGATGAGCAGTTCTTC,CASSIITSGRDEQFF
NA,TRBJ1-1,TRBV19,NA,TGTGCCAGTAGTATAGATCCAGGGAAGGTGATGATGAACACTGAAGCTTTCTTT,CASSIDPGKVMMNTEAFF
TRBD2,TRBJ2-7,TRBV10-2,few,TGCGCCAGCGCGACTAGCGGGAGGGGGGAGCAGTACTTC,CASATSGRGEQYF
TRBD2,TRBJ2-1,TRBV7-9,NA,TGTGCCAGCAGCGACATCCTAGCGGGACAATACAATGAGCAGTTCTTC,CASSDILAGQYNEQFF
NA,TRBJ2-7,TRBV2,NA,TGTGCCACAAGGGGCAGTTGGGGCGAGCAGTACTTC,CATRGSWGEQYF
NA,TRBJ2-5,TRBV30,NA,TGTGCCTGGAGTTTAATAGGGGAGCCCCAAGAGACCCAGTACTTC,CAWSLIGEPQETQYF
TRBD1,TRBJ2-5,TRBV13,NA,TGTGCCAGCAGCCCAAGACAGGGTAGAGAGACCCAGTACTTC,CASSPRQGRETQYF
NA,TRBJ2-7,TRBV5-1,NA,TGCGCCAGCAGCTTGGAGATAGCGGTATCCTACGAGCAGTACTTC,CASSLEIAVSYEQYF
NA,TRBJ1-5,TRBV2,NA,TGTGCCAGCAGGATGGGGAGGCAGAGCAATCAGCCCCAGCATTTT,CASRMGRQSNQPQHF
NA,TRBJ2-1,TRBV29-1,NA,TGCAGCGCTGTGAGGGGGAGCTCCTACAATGAGCAGTTCTTC,CSAVRGSSYNEQFF
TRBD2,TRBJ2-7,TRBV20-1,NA,TGCAGTGCTAGAGCTGGCGGGGGAGTTCATTTC,CSARAGGGVHF
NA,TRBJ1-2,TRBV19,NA,TGTGCCAGTAGTATTACGGCATTGGGGGGGTATGGCTACACCTTC,CASSITALGGYGYTF
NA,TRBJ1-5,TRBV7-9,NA,TGTGCCAGCAGCTTAGGCGACAGCAACAATCAGCCCCAGCATTTT,CASSLGDSNNQPQHF
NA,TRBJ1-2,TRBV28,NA,TGTGCCAGCAGTCCCAGGGCGTATGGCTACACCTTC,CASSPRAYGYTF
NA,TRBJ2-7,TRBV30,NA,TGTGCCTGGGGACTAAACAACGAGCAGTACTTC,CAWGLNNEQYF
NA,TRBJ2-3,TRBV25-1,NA,TGTGCCAGCAAGAGCACAGATACGCAGTATTTT,CASKSTDTQYF
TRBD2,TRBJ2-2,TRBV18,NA,TGTGCCAGCTCACGGGCGGCTAGCGGGAACACCGGGGAGCTGTTTTTT,CASSRAASGNTGELFF